This T cell receptor beta chain stems from a study of CXCR3-negative and CXCR3-positive naive CD8 T cells. Study results and limitations: TRB CDR3 properties indicated TCR strength, while surface CD5 was similar across naive subsets.

The CDR3 loop spans 17 amino acids. The V gene's germline CDR1 is LGHDT and CDR2 YNNKEL (reference sequence). Worth noting for this clonotype: No antigen is known for it.

The TRB cDNA libraries were prepared by 5' RACE with UMI labels. Reprocessing the 5' RACE reads, TCRdb reports a single entry for every CDR3 protein and omits DNA. The table lists approximately 52,000 distinct CDR3 sequences. Sample: memory CD8+ T cells from blood. The chain is built from TRBV3-1 and TRBJ2-1; TCRdb lists TRBD2, though no DNA is available to test this call. The source of this sequence is a human donor in good health. Some clones in this sample may be carry-over from other donors' samples. This CDR3 is CASSQEMGRLAYNEQFF.